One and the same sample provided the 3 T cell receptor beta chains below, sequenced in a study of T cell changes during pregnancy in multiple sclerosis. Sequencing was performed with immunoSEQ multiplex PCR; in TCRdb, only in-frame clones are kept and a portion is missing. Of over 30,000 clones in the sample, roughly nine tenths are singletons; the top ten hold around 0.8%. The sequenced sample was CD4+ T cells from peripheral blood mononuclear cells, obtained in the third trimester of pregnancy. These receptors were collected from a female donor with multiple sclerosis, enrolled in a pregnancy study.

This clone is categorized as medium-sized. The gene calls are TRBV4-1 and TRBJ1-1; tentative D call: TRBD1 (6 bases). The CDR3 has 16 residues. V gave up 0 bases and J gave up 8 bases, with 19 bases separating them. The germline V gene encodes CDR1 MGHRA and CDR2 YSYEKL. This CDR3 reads CASSQESDFRGGEAFF. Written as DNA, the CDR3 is TGCGCCAGCAGCCAAGAATCCGACTTTCGAGGGGGAGAAGCTTTCTTT.

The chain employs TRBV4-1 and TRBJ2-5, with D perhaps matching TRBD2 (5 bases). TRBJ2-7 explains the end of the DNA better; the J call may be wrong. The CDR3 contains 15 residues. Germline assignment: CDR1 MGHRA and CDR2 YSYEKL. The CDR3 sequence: CASSQETLVAGEQYF. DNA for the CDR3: TGCGCCAGCAGCCAAGAAACACTAGTTGCTGGCGAGCAGTACTTC.

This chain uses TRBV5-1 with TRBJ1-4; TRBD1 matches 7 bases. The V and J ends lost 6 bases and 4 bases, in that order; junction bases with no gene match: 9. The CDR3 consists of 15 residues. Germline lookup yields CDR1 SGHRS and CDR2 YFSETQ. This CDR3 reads CASKESGQSNEKLFF. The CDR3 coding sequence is TGCGCCAGCAAAGAATCGGGACAGAGTAATGAAAAACTGTTTTTT.